What follows is one T cell receptor beta chain and its context. Repertoires were generated with immunoSEQ multiplex PCR, while TCRdb's copy carries only in-frame clones and drops some. Here the sample spans roughly 33,000 clones, more than 75% being singletons. The sample is drawn from a study of blood T cell repertoires in COVID-19. The origin of this receptor is an older woman with acute or convalescent COVID-19. Material for sequencing was peripheral blood.

In nucleotides, the CDR3 is TGTGCCAGCAGCTTAGGGATGATACAGGGGTCAATTAGCACAGATACGCAGTATTTT. Encoded protein: CASSLGMIQGSISTDTQYF. The V and J genes are TRBV7-6 and TRBJ2-3, with 7 nucleotides matching TRBD1. This CDR3 contains 19 residues. V shed 1 base and J 0 bases; nucleotides not matched to a gene: 13. CDR1 is SGHVS, CDR2 FNYEAQ, per germline. Looking up the rest from reference TRBV7-6 and TRBJ2-3 gives the full variable domain: GAGVSQSPRYKVTKRGQDVALRCDPISGHVSLYWYRQALGQGPEFLTYFNYEAQQDKSGLPNDRFSAERPEGSISTLTIQRTEQRDSAMYRCASSLGMIQGSISTDTQYFGPGTRLTVL.